This passage covers 20 T cell receptor beta chains from one sample sequenced in a study of post-analysis software for immune sequencing data. These receptors have no known antigen. Study findings and constraints: Compared with controls, patients had more of 4 or 5 TRBV segments, including TRBV5-6, TRBV5-1 and TRBV20-1.

Unique molecular identifiers were present in the TCR beta cDNA libraries. TCRdb fed the PCR reads into MiXCR, producing one record per CDR3 protein. The sample gives hundreds of thousands of distinct CDR3 sequences, 30% of which show up once; around 0.6% is in the top ten. The sequenced material came from blood. Every receptor here comes from a girl under 18 with multiple sclerosis.

The chain has TRBV29-1 and TRBJ2-7; 7 bases fit TRBD1. V dropped 1 base and J dropped 0; count of bases not matched to a gene: 3. The CDR3 sequence is 14 residues long. Germline V gene sequence: CDR1 SQVTM, CDR2 ANQGSEA. In DNA, the CDR3 is TGCAGCGTTGAAGGAGGGGGCCTCTCCTACGAGCAGTACTTC. This sequence encodes CSVEGGGLSYEQYF.

About this clonotype itself: The junction shows a germline mismatch at one end, possibly a read error. The chain joins TRBV3-1 to TRBJ1-5; TRBD1 matches at 7 bases. Germline values: CDR1 LGHDT, CDR2 YNNKEL (reference sequence). The CDR3 is 14 residues long. The CDR3 spells CTSSLTTGRQPQHF. CDR3 sequence (DNA): TGTACCAGCAGCCTAACGACAGGGCGCCAGCCCCAGCATTTT.

The chain carries TRBV6-2 or TRBV6-3 and TRBJ2-1; D call uncertain. V dropped 1 base and J dropped 15 bases, with 19 bases sitting between them. Germline values: CDR1 MNHEY, CDR2 SVGEGT. This CDR3 region has 14 residues. The CDR3 DNA reads TGTGCCAGCAGTTACTTCGGGCGAATGGAGAGGCCGTTCTTC. Its translation is CASSYFGRMERPFF.

The rearrangement joins TRBV2 to TRBJ2-3; D is possibly TRBD1 (6 bases). Germline V CDR1 and CDR2: SNHLY, FYNNEI. The CDR3 loop spans 15 amino acids. V lost 4 bases and J lost 1, with 12 bases in between. This CDR3 is CASSVIAGGTDTQYF. The CDR3 coding sequence is TGTGCCAGCAGTGTCATCGCAGGGGGCACAGATACGCAGTATTTT.

The J gene is TRBJ2-3, the V gene TRBV4-1, with a tentative D call TRBD1 (6 bases). Trimming removed 1 base at V and 2 bases at J, with 13 bases between. In germline, CDR1 is MGHRA, CDR2 YSYEKL. CDR3 size: 16 residues. The CDR3 region is CASSQVWGHYTDTQYF. The CDR3 DNA follows: TGCGCCAGCAGCCAAGTCTGGGGACATTACACAGATACGCAGTATTTT.

This chain uses TRBV6-2 or TRBV6-3 with TRBJ2-1, with 7 bases that match TRBD2. The CDR3 is 14 residues long. After removal of 6 bases from V and 6 bases from J, the junction contained 8 bases not matched to a gene. The germline CDR1 and CDR2 sequences are MNHEY and SVGEGT. The CDR3 bases are TGTGCCAGCAGCCAGGGAGGGATGAGCAATGAGCAGTTCTTC. This encodes CASSQGGMSNEQFF.

The chain links TRBV7-2 to TRBJ2-3, with D possibly matching TRBD2 (7 bases). The V end lost 3 bases, the J end lost 0 bases, and 10 bases lay between the germline ends. The CDR3 totals 15 residues. Germline assignment: CDR1 SGHTA and CDR2 FQGNSA. DNA for the CDR3: TGTGCCAGCAGCTTGGGGGGGCTGAGCACAGATACGCAGTATTTT. This sequence encodes CASSLGGLSTDTQYF.

V and J are TRBV6-5 and TRBJ2-5, with TRBD2 matching 7 bases. V was pared by 6 bases and J by 2 bases, with 9 bases of the junction left unmatched. The CDR3 is 15 residues long. CDR1 is MNHEY and CDR2 is SVGAGI in the germline V gene. This CDR3 is CASSSNLGLQETQYF. As DNA, the CDR3 is TGTGCCAGCAGCTCAAACTTGGGACTACAAGAGACCCAGTACTTC.

This clonotype was detected only a few times. V is TRBV29-1 and J is TRBJ2-7, with a weak D call TRBD2 (6 bases). The germline V gene encodes CDR1 SQVTM and CDR2 ANQGSEA. The ends were cut back, 5 bases at V and 2 bases at J, with 10 bases in the middle. The CDR3 totals 12 residues. The CDR3 region is CSVLEGPYEQYF. DNA for the CDR3: TGCAGCGTTTTGGAGGGCCCCTACGAGCAGTACTTC.

CDR3 bases: TGTGCCAGCAGCCGGATTCGGGACCGCCCTAACTATGGCTACACCTTC. This codes for CASSRIRDRPNYGYTF. V usage is TRBV6-6 and J usage is TRBJ1-2, with D maybe TRBD1 (5 bases). This CDR3 has 16 residues. The germline CDR1 and CDR2 sequences are MNHNY and SVGAGI (reference sequence). The V end lost 6 bases, the J end lost 0 bases, and 17 bases lay between the germline ends.

The chain has TRBV28 and TRBJ2-2, with a tentative D call TRBD2 (6 bases). V was trimmed by 7 bases and J by 9 bases, leaving 18 bases between them. CDR1 and CDR2 from the germline V gene are MDHEN and SYDVKM. CDR3 length: 14 residues. CDR3: CASTSGDGRRELFF. DNA of the CDR3: TGTGCCAGCACCTCGGGAGATGGCCGGCGGGAGCTGTTTTTT.

The sample holds a few counts of this clonotype. V and J are TRBV5-1 and TRBJ2-5; 7 nucleotides align to TRBD1. V trimming: 5 bases; J trimming: 1 base; junction bases outside the gene matches: 8. Germline V lookup: CDR1 SGHRS, CDR2 YFSETQ. The CDR3 totals 15 residues. The CDR3 DNA reads as TGCGCCAGCAGACGGCGGACAGGAATCCAAGAGACCCAGTACTTC. The encoded protein is CASRRRTGIQETQYF.

This clonotype came up a few times. For the CDR3, the DNA is TGTGCCAGTAGTGTCCGAGGGACAGGCGATGAGCAGTTCTTC. It encodes CASSVRGTGDEQFF. The rearrangement links TRBV19 to TRBJ2-1, with 8 bases aligning to TRBD1. This CDR3 region has 14 residues. CDR1 and CDR2 (germline): LNHDA, SQIVND (reference sequence). J was trimmed by 8 bases and V by 5 bases; bases with no gene match: 8.

The chain combines TRBV28 with TRBJ2-3; possibly TRBD1 or TRBD2 for D (7 bases each). Trimming cost V 5 bases and J 6 bases, with 21 bases left between them. Germline CDR1 and CDR2: MDHEN and SYDVKM. The CDR3 covers 16 residues. Here the CDR3 DNA reads TGTGCCAGCAGTCTTGGGGCTAGCGGAGGGGGCGATACGCAGTATTTT. Protein sequence: CASSLGASGGGDTQYF. Full variable domain (remainder filled in from reference TRBV28 and TRBJ2-3): DVKVTQSSRYLVKRTGEKVFLECVQDMDHENMFWYRQDPGLGLRLIYFSYDVKMKEKGDIPEGYSVSREKKERFSLILESASTNQTSMYLCASSLGASGGGDTQYFGPGTRLTVL.

In its sample, this clonotype was seen a few times. This sequence joins TRBV7-8 and TRBJ2-5; D gene ambiguous. V shed 5 bases and J shed 5 bases, with 12 bases lying between them. The CDR3 totals 13 residues. Per the germline V gene, CDR1 is SGHVS and CDR2 is FQNEAQ. The CDR3 reads CASSDTPTETQYF. CDR3 in DNA: TGTGCCAGCAGCGACACACCGACCGAGACCCAGTACTTC.

In this sample, this clonotype turned up a few times. This chain connects TRBV7-9 to TRBJ2-7; D is unresolved. V lost 4 bases, J lost 2 bases, and 21 bases lay in between. The CDR3 consists of 17 residues. CDR1 SEHNR and CDR2 FQNEAQ come from the germline V gene (reference sequence). CDR3 coding DNA: TGTGCCAGCAGCTCCCTTGTCCCAGCGCTCAACACCTACGAGCAGTACTTC. Protein product: CASSSLVPALNTYEQYF.

The chain joins TRBV6-5 to TRBJ2-5; D may be TRBD1 (5 bases). The length of the CDR3 is 14 residues. The ends were cut back, 6 bases at V and 4 bases at J, with 15 bases in the middle. Germline values: CDR1 MNHEY, CDR2 SVGAGI. Here the CDR3 DNA reads TGTGCCAGCAGATCCACAGGCATGGGAGAGACCCAGTACTTC. Protein product: CASRSTGMGETQYF.

The V call is TRBV20-1, the J call TRBJ2-1; TRBD2 matches at 7 bases. Looked up from germline, CDR1 is DFQATT and CDR2 is SNEGSKA (reference sequence). The CDR3 is 15 residues long. With 6 bases clipped from V and 5 bases from J, the junction kept 13 bases outside the gene matches. The CDR3 sequence: CSAPRSLAENNEQFF. The CDR3 DNA reads as TGCAGTGCCCCGCGGAGCCTAGCGGAAAACAATGAGCAGTTCTTC.

CDR3 region: CASSLGDRGANSPLHF. CDR3 in DNA: TGTGCCAGCAGCTTAGGGGACAGGGGGGCAAATTCACCCCTCCACTTT. This chain uses TRBV7-9 with TRBJ1-6; 11 bases map to TRBD1. The CDR3 totals 16 residues. V shed 1 base, J shed 7 bases, and the junction held 3 bases outside the gene matches. Germline-derived CDR1 and CDR2 are SEHNR and FQNEAQ (reference sequence). Full variable domain (outside the CDR3, taken from reference TRBV7-9 and TRBJ1-6): DTGVSQNPRHKITKRGQNVTFRCDPISEHNRLYWYRQTLGQGPEFLTYFQNEAQLEKSRLLSDRFSAERPKGSFSTLEIQRTEQGDSAMYLCASSLGDRGANSPLHFGNGTRLTVT.

Note on this clonotype: Just one base apart from a much larger clone, this may be a read error. The chain joins TRBV11-1 to TRBJ2-5, with D perhaps matching TRBD1 or TRBD2 (6 bases each). Germline V lookup: CDR1 SGHAT, CDR2 FQDESV (reference sequence). V was pared by 1 base and J by 11 bases, with 20 bases between. The CDR3 sequence is 15 residues long. The CDR3 coding sequence is TGTGCCAGCAGCTTAGGGTGGGGGGCCGGGAATGAGCAGTACTTC. This encodes CASSLGWGAGNEQYF.